This T cell receptor beta chain was sequenced in a study of shared clonotypes between healthy human individuals (dated by TCRdb to the early 2020s). For context, the study as a whole: The cohort included a few men and a couple of women between 18 and 49 years of age. Per donor, three plates each were used for CD4 naive and CD4 memory, two for CD8 naive, and one for CD8 memory. Leukapheresis yielded between about 0.85 and 10 billion PBMCs per donor. Libraries were prepared and TCR repertoires were sequenced by different laboratories using diverse techniques, in order to increase sequencing depth and limit assay-specific biases. To estimate repertoire size and how much clonotype sharing occurs between individuals, the study deeply sequenced the blood TCR repertoires of roughly 5 healthy adults. Points the paper makes about the study in general: Even with the large sequencing depth, rarefaction of the sorted-subset datasets indicated that sequencing was incomplete. The genetic and exposure-history diversity represented was limited by the small number of donors. Pairwise subsampling indicated that sequencing depth was expected to affect the degree of clonotype sharing among donors. Across a handful of donors, around 5.4% of naive CD4, approximately 3.6% of naive CD8, about 2% of memory CD4, and 0.4% to 0.45% of memory CD8 clonotypes were shared. Larger estimated clonotype richness was generally found for naive subsets than for memory subsets. Clonotypes shared by all four sorted-subset donors showed higher generation probabilities than non-shared clonotypes. Sampling was restricted to blood, and TCR repertoires in tissue are likely to differ from TCR repertoires in blood.

As regards this clone: There is no known antigen for this receptor. Qualities for individual bases were not recorded, and no much larger clone is one base off.

Using the deep immunoSEQ assay, multiplex PCR amplified TCR CDR3 regions from genomic DNA. Extracted genomic DNA from each cell subset was spread evenly across all wells of several immunoSEQ 96-well plates, with each plate serving as a replicate. For sorted subsets, each replicate PCR was loaded with approximately 190 ng genomic DNA, equivalent to 32,000 or so T cell genomes. The purified libraries were quantified using a Qubit 3.0 fluorometer, sized with a Bioanalyzer 2100, and then quantified again using the KAPA Library Quantification kit. Every immunoSEQ 96-well plate was sequenced on a separate single-read 150-cycle Illumina NextSeq 550 flow cell. From the authors' description of their analysis: Because the immunoSEQ output included only junctional sequences and no quality scores, the filtering could not be the same as the filtering used for full-length reads. To assign V/J genes and CDR3, sequences were annotated against IMGT germline references using PyIR, a Python wrapper for IgBLAST v1.9. Any read was removed if the V/J assignment was weak (E-value above 1e-6), the CDR3 was missing, or the read contained stop codons, out-of-frame junctions, or ambiguous translated residues. V3J clonotypes were defined as sequences sharing the same inferred V gene, J gene, and CDR3 amino acid sequence. To compute the percentage overlap between repertoires, the number of shared unique clonotypes was divided by the size of the smaller repertoire. Repertoire richness was assessed with RTK rarefaction, the Chao1 estimator, and Recon v2.1 estimates of unobserved clonotypes. Generation probabilities were computed with OLGA for all TCRbeta clonotypes obtained by the gDNA method from several donors. TCRdb holds this immuneACCESS table with in-frame rearrangements only. Some clones are missing; in checked studies, unresolved V genes explain under half, and the rest has no known cause. Clone size and the V and J calls come from that table; the DNA yielded D and trimming. Across this sample there are over 1.4 million clones, with about 96% seen only once. Jointly, the top ten make up over 1% of the sample.

Healthy HIV-negative adults with no recently reported acute infections or vaccinations were included as donors. Only Caucasian adults living in Nashville, Tennessee, USA were represented among the donors. CD4+ T cells were enriched through magnetic negative selection, after which naive cells were positively selected on CD45RA and the remaining negative fraction served as the memory subset. After blood collection by leukapheresis, PBMCs were isolated using Ficoll-Histopaque density gradient centrifugation and then cryopreserved in the vapor phase of liquid nitrogen. Analytical flow cytometry was used to check the purity and quantity of every magnetically sorted T cell population. Genomic DNA was isolated from each sorted fraction and quantified by UV absorbance on a Nanodrop 2000c. The CDR3, cysteine through phenylalanine, is 21 amino acids long. Only the CDR3 part of the read is kept: 63 bases, read in frame from the first base. After removal of 5 bases from V and 1 base from J, the junction retains 24 bases not matched to a gene. Taken from the germline V gene, the CDR1 and CDR2 loops are MDHEN and SYDVKM.

This sequence uses TRBV28 and TRBJ1-1, with 8 bases in between that match TRBD1. The source of this sequence is a man aged 25 to 40 in good health. The specimen was naive CD4+ T cells sorted from blood. Sample cell subset or site, as interpreted from the label and publication: CD45RA+ positively selected. The nucleotides are TGTGCCAGCAGTCCCGAAGGCCGTCCCCGCCACGGACAGGGTGCGAACACTGAAGCTTTCTTT. The encoded protein is CASSPEGRPRHGQGANTEAFF.